This entry lists 31 T cell receptor beta chains sequenced from one sample in a study of T cells in Graves' hyperthyroidism and ophthalmopathy. RNA transcripts served as the template for amplifying TCR beta CDR3 regions. During a first-round RT-PCR of the TCR CDR3, the HTBI primer set was used. TCRdb re-called the multiplex PCR reads through MiXCR, storing one row per CDR3 protein. The sample lists around 690,000 distinct CDR3 sequences, around 16% occurring once. Sequences were obtained from blood. Every receptor here comes from a man aged 50-59 years with Graves' hyperthyroidism.

This clonotype was recorded a few times. This chain connects TRBV6-2 or TRBV6-3 to TRBJ1-2; D gene uncertain. Trimming cost V 0 bases and J 5 bases, with 7 bases left between them. The germline gives CDR1 MNHEY, CDR2 SVGEGT. CDR3 length: 13 amino acids. The CDR3 loop is CASSYSRRYGYTF. The DNA for the CDR3 is TGTGCCAGCAGTTACTCGAGACGGTATGGCTACACCTTC.

The chain combines TRBV5-1 with TRBJ2-1; TRBD1 might be the D (5 bases). Germline V gene lookup returns CDR1 SGHRS and CDR2 YFSETQ. The CDR3 length is 16 residues. The V gene lost 2 bases and the J gene lost 5 bases, with 17 bases spanning the gap. In DNA, the CDR3 is TGCGCCAGCAGCTTCTCAGGGTTTAGGAACAACAATGAGCAGTTCTTC. Encoded protein: CASSFSGFRNNNEQFF.

The V and J genes are TRBV19 and TRBJ2-5; 7 bases match TRBD1. From germline, CDR1 is LNHDA and CDR2 SQIVND (reference sequence). V lost 5 bases, J lost 2 bases, and 8 bases stayed unmatched. The CDR3 extends over 15 amino acids. Here the CDR3 reads CASSPRQGFQETQYF. In nucleotides, the CDR3 is TGTGCCAGTAGTCCCAGACAGGGCTTTCAAGAGACCCAGTACTTC.

This clonotype has a count of ten or more. V usage is TRBV20-1 and J usage is TRBJ2-7; 11 bases fit TRBD2. V shed 0 bases, J shed 8 bases, and the junction held 12 bases outside the gene matches. The length of the CDR3 is 16 residues. CDR1 and CDR2 (germline): DFQATT, SNEGSKA (reference sequence). The CDR3 nucleotides are TGCAGTGCTAGAGACCCCGCCCTAGCGGGGGGATTGAAGCAGTACTTC. This gives the protein CSARDPALAGGLKQYF.

This clonotype came up a few times. This rearrangement joins TRBV4-1 to TRBJ2-1; D is perhaps TRBD2 (6 bases). The CDR3 has 17 amino acids. Germline V CDR1 and CDR2: MGHRA, YSYEKL. V was clipped by 2 bases and J by 2 bases, with 16 bases between them. For the CDR3, the DNA is TGCGCCAGCAGCCAAAGGCTGGCGGAGGGTACCTACAATGAGCAGTTCTTC. This encodes CASSQRLAEGTYNEQFF.

This clonotype has a count of ten or more. The chain recombines TRBV6-1 with TRBJ2-7, with D possibly being TRBD1 (6 bases). Germline CDR1 MNHNS, CDR2 SASEGT. This CDR3 has 15 amino acids. Trimming left V 8 bases short and J 6 bases short, with 23 bases between. CDR3 loop: CASGQLEQGRPEQYF. CDR3 in DNA: TGTGCCAGCGGACAGCTCGAACAGGGACGGCCCGAGCAGTACTTC.

This clonotype was seen a few times. V gene TRBV28 combines with J gene TRBJ2-7; 9 nucleotides align to TRBD2. The V segment lost 3 bases and the J segment 5 bases; nucleotides outside the gene matches: 8. CDR3 size: 15 residues. Germline V CDR1 and CDR2: MDHEN, SYDVKM. CDR3 amino acids: CASSFGREGQNEQYF. CDR3 DNA sequence: TGTGCCAGCAGTTTCGGGCGGGAGGGCCAAAACGAGCAGTACTTC.

The chain carries TRBV2 and TRBJ1-5; 8 bases are shared with TRBD1. This CDR3 is 15 amino acids long. Unmatched junction bases numbered 8, after V lost 4 bases and J lost 6 bases. Germline values: CDR1 SNHLY, CDR2 FYNNEI. CDR3 in DNA: TGTGCCAGCAGTGCGGATCAGGGGGCAGGTCAGCCCCAGCATTTT. Its protein product is CASSADQGAGQPQHF.

This clonotype was picked up many times. This chain joins TRBV30 and TRBJ2-2; TRBD2 is a possible D gene (5 bases). This CDR3 is 16 amino acids long. V lost 1 base and J 5 bases, leaving 17 bases between the germline ends. Germline-derived CDR1 and CDR2 are GTSNPN and SVGIG (reference sequence). Written as DNA, the CDR3 is TGTGCCTGGAGTGCAGCCTTCAGAGGGCCGACCGGGGAGCTGTTTTTT. This gives the protein CAWSAAFRGPTGELFF.

A few counts support this clonotype. The CDR3 nucleotides read TGTGCCAGCAGTGACCTGGACCTGCGGGACAGGGTTTATTGCGAGCAGTACTTC. Protein product: CASSDLDLRDRVYCEQYF. This chain links TRBV25-1 with TRBJ2-7; TRBD1 matches 9 bases. The CDR3 length is 18 residues. CDR1 MGHDK and CDR2 SYGVNS come from the germline V gene. The junction had 18 bases not matched to a gene; V was cut back by 3 bases and J by 6 bases.

This clonotype has at least ten counts. The chain joins TRBV7-3 to TRBJ2-2, with 7 bases lining up with TRBD1. The CDR3 length is 14 residues. The V gene's germline CDR1 is SGHTA and CDR2 FQGTGA. The J segment lost 7 bases and the V segment lost 2 bases, leaving 4 bases of the junction unmatched. Here the CDR3 DNA reads TGTGCCAGCAGCTTAGAGGGGGCTGGCGGGGAGCTGTTTTTT. Translated, it gives CASSLEGAGGELFF.

The chain employs TRBV12-3 or TRBV12-4 and TRBJ2-1; D not resolved. The CDR3 totals 15 residues. V lost 2 bases, J lost 6 bases, and 14 bases lay in between. CDR3 sequence reads: CASSLTGKLLNEQFF. In DNA, the CDR3 is TGTGCCAGCAGTTTAACCGGAAAACTACTCAATGAGCAGTTCTTC.

This clonotype has a handful of counts. The chain couples TRBV20-1 to TRBJ1-2; D is possibly TRBD1 (6 bases). Germline lookup yields CDR1 DFQATT and CDR2 SNEGSKA (reference sequence). The length of the CDR3 is 13 residues. V was shortened by 3 bases and J by 6 bases, with 14 bases between the two germline ends. The CDR3 coding sequence is TGCAGTGCTAGGGGGACAACCGATAATGGCTACACCTTC. This encodes CSARGTTDNGYTF.

There are many counts of this clonotype. The J gene is TRBJ1-4, the V gene TRBV12-3 or TRBV12-4; no clear D. The V gene lost 6 bases and the J gene lost 2 bases, with 10 bases spanning the gap. CDR3 length equals 14 residues. CDR3 in amino acids: CASSDQPTNEKLFF. The CDR3 nucleotides read TGTGCCAGCAGCGACCAGCCCACTAATGAAAAACTGTTTTTT.

On this clonotype itself: One end of the junction is discordant with germline, which a read error may explain. V and J are TRBV6-2 or TRBV6-3 and TRBJ2-7, with D perhaps assigned TRBD1 or TRBD2 (5 bases each). The CDR3 has 16 amino acids. CDR1 is MNHEY and CDR2 is SVGEGT in the germline V gene. In DNA, the CDR3 is TGTGCCAGCAGTTACTCGAGCTCGGGACCCTCCTACGACCAGTACTTC. Encoded protein: CASSYSSSGPSYDQYF.

This clonotype was detected ten times or more. This rearrangement joins TRBV27 to TRBJ2-3; no clear D. The CDR3 has 15 amino acids. In germline, CDR1 is MNHEY, CDR2 SMNVEV (reference sequence). V dropped 2 bases and J dropped 2 bases, with 11 bases sitting between them. CDR3 in DNA: TGTGCCAGCAGTTTACTAGGTCTTAACACAGATACGCAGTATTTT. Translated: CASSLLGLNTDTQYF.

This clonotype was seen ten or more times. The chain couples TRBV12-3 or TRBV12-4 to TRBJ2-7, with 12 bases matching TRBD1. The trim removed 9 bases at V and 7 bases at J, leaving 10 bases unmatched. The CDR3 contains 14 residues. For the CDR3, the DNA is TGTGCCAGTCGGTCGGGACAGGGGGCGCGAGAGCAGTACTTC. As protein: CASRSGQGAREQYF.

The chain uses TRBV19 and TRBJ1-1; no clear D gene. CDR1 and CDR2 from the germline V gene are LNHDA and SQIVND (reference sequence). The CDR3 totals 16 residues. V was pared by 4 bases and J by 0 bases, with 15 bases between. CDR3 sequence (DNA): TGTGCCAGTAGTACCTTTTCCAGGCTTGTGAACACTGAAGCTTTCTTT. It is translated as CASSTFSRLVNTEAFF.

This clonotype was picked up many times. The chain recombines TRBV27 with TRBJ2-3; TRBD2 matches 7 bases. This CDR3 has 18 amino acids. The V gene's germline CDR1 is MNHEY and CDR2 SMNVEV (reference sequence). The V segment lost 5 bases and the J segment 0 bases; nucleotides outside the gene matches: 14. CDR3: CASSPGTLTSRSTDTQYF. CDR3 sequence (DNA): TGTGCCAGCAGTCCCGGGACTTTGACTAGCAGAAGCACAGATACGCAGTATTTT.

This clonotype appeared many times. The gene calls are TRBV7-2 and TRBJ2-5; 7 bases line up with TRBD2. CDR3 length equals 14 residues. Germline CDR1 and CDR2: SGHTA and FQGNSA. J lost 3 bases, V lost 4 bases, and 5 bases had no gene match. CDR3 DNA sequence: TGTGCCAGCAGCTCTGGCGGGGGTAAAGAGACCCAGTACTTC. Its protein is CASSSGGGKETQYF.

The table lists this clonotype with many counts. V gene TRBV28 combines with J gene TRBJ2-3, with 9 bases matching TRBD1. The CDR3 has 17 amino acids. V dropped 6 bases and J dropped 2; count of bases not matched to a gene: 12. The germline CDR1 and CDR2 sequences are MDHEN and SYDVKM. CDR3 bases: TGTGCCAGCAGCCCTTCGACAGGGGGAGTGACCACAGATACGCAGTATTTT. This encodes CASSPSTGGVTTDTQYF.

In this sample, this clonotype turned up a few times. The chain recombines TRBV6-1 with TRBJ2-1, with a weak D call TRBD1 (6 bases). The V end was cut by 7 bases, the J end by 0 bases, with 13 bases between. Germline CDR1 and CDR2: MNHNS and SASEGT. CDR3 length: 15 amino acids. The CDR3 sequence: CASTSDRSSYNEQFF. The CDR3 DNA follows: TGTGCCAGCACCTCCGACAGGAGCTCCTACAATGAGCAGTTCTTC.

There are many counts of this clonotype. The V call is TRBV12-3 or TRBV12-4, the J call TRBJ1-1; perhaps TRBD1 as D (5 bases). With 1 base removed from V and 5 bases from J, the gap between germline ends came to 17 bases. The CDR3 sequence is 16 residues long. The DNA for the CDR3 is TGTGCCAGCAGTTTAGACGATGGGACCGGTCATACTGAAGCTTTCTTT. Protein: CASSLDDGTGHTEAFF.

This clonotype came up a few times. The chain carries TRBV10-3 and TRBJ2-5; D is tentatively TRBD1 or TRBD2 (6 bases each). This CDR3 spans 13 amino acids. In germline, CDR1 is ENHRY, CDR2 SYGVKD. V was clipped by 8 bases and J by 4 bases, with 14 bases between them. CDR3 sequence reads: CAIASGEAETQYF. In DNA form, the CDR3 reads TGTGCCATCGCCTCAGGGGAGGCAGAGACCCAGTACTTC.

This clonotype came up many times. The V call is TRBV30, the J call TRBJ1-5, with TRBD1 matching 7 bases. The CDR3 length is 14 residues. Trimming took 5 bases from V and 3 from J; bases not matched to a gene: 7. CDR1 and CDR2 from the germline V gene are GTSNPN and SVGIG (reference sequence). Here the CDR3 DNA reads TGTGCCTGGGCCCCAGGGGGGTACAATCAGCCCCAGCATTTT. Protein: CAWAPGGYNQPQHF.

The chain couples TRBV28 to TRBJ2-7, with D uncertain. CDR3 length equals 13 residues. Trimming cost V 6 bases and J 2 bases, with 11 bases left between them. The germline V gene has CDR1 MDHEN and CDR2 SYDVKM. CDR3 bases: TGTGCCAGCAGGGTGGGCACCCCCTACGAGCAGTACTTC. It is translated as CASRVGTPYEQYF.

Regarding this clonotype: This may be a read error, as it is one base from a much larger clone. The rearrangement uses TRBV25-1 and TRBJ2-1, with D perhaps assigned TRBD1 or TRBD2 (6 bases each). The V and J ends lost 7 bases and 6 bases respectively, with 7 bases between them. The germline V gene encodes CDR1 MGHDK and CDR2 SYGVNS. The CDR3 has 11 amino acids. The CDR3 nucleotides are TGTGCCAGCAAGGGGGGCAATGAGCAGTTCTTC. This sequence encodes CASKGGNEQFF.

This clonotype was counted ten times or more. The V and J genes are TRBV4-1 and TRBJ2-5; no reliable D call. V was clipped by 0 bases and J by 1 base, with 12 bases between them. This CDR3 is 16 amino acids long. The germline V gene encodes CDR1 MGHRA and CDR2 YSYEKL. The CDR3 sequence: CASSQDYNPVQETQYF. The DNA of the CDR3 is TGCGCCAGCAGCCAAGATTATAATCCCGTCCAAGAGACCCAGTACTTC.

This clonotype has more than one count but fewer than ten. The V gene is TRBV5-1, the J gene TRBJ2-7; weak D call: TRBD2 (5 bases). Germline values: CDR1 SGHRS, CDR2 YFSETQ. Trimming pared 3 bases from V and 0 bases from J, leaving 19 bases between. The CDR3 contains 17 residues. CDR3 residues: CASSWGSLAGNSYEQYF. The DNA of the CDR3 is TGCGCCAGCAGCTGGGGTTCTCTGGCGGGCAACTCCTACGAGCAGTACTTC.

At least ten counts were recorded for this clonotype. V gene TRBV7-2 combines with J gene TRBJ1-1, with 10 bases identical to TRBD1. From germline, CDR1 is SGHTA and CDR2 FQGNSA. CDR3 size: 15 residues. V trimming: 5 bases; J trimming: 4 bases; junction bases outside the gene matches: 7. DNA for the CDR3: TGTGCCAGCAGCCTAAGGGACAGGGGACGCACTGAAGCTTTCTTT. This gives the protein CASSLRDRGRTEAFF. The full variable domain, rest sourced from reference TRBV7-2 and TRBJ1-1, is GAGVSQSPSNKVTEKGKDVELRCDPISGHTALYWYRQSLGQGLEFLIYFQGNSAPDKSGLPSDRFSAERTGGSVSTLTIQRTQQEDSAVYLCASSLRDRGRTEAFFGQGTRLTVV.

This clonotype showed up just a few times. The chain employs TRBV5-1 and TRBJ2-3; TRBD2 aligns across 9 bases. The CDR3 loop spans 16 amino acids. CDR1 and CDR2 from the germline V gene are SGHRS and YFSETQ. The V gene end was trimmed by 4 bases and the J gene end by 2 bases; junction bases not matched to a gene: 8. CDR3 protein: CASSPGLAGHTDTQYF. The CDR3 region has the DNA TGCGCCAGCAGCCCAGGCCTAGCGGGACACACAGATACGCAGTATTTT.